The 14 T cell receptor beta chains below come from one sample, sequenced in a study of blood T cell repertoires in COVID-19. Method: immunoSEQ multiplex PCR; TCRdb's copy keeps in-frame clones and lacks some. Found here are some 150,000 clones, roughly 80% of them singletons; the top ten hold around 3.1%. Sequences were obtained from peripheral blood. Receptors were obtained from a woman between 35 and 50 years old with active or convalescent COVID-19.

This chain connects TRBV12-5 to TRBJ2-1; a possible D gene is TRBD2 (6 bases). The ends were cut back, 3 bases at V and 5 bases at J, with 14 bases in the middle. In germline, CDR1 is LGHNT, CDR2 FRNRAP. CDR3 size: 15 residues. The CDR3 sequence: CASGFSGSGDNEQFF. As DNA, the CDR3 is TGTGCTAGTGGTTTTTCCGGTAGCGGCGACAATGAGCAGTTCTTC.

The chain couples TRBV5-6 to TRBJ1-6; 7 bases align to TRBD1. CDR1 SGHDT and CDR2 YYEEEE come from the germline V gene. The ends lost 1 base at V and 8 bases at J; junction bases unmatched: 6. This CDR3 comprises 15 residues. CDR3 protein: CASSLRGGRDSPLHF. The CDR3 DNA reads TGTGCCAGCAGCTTGAGAGGGGGCAGGGATTCACCCCTCCACTTT. Drawing the rest from reference TRBV5-6 and TRBJ1-6, the complete variable domain is DAGVTQSPTHLIKTRGQQVTLRCSPKSGHDTVSWYQQALGQGPQFIFQYYEEEERQRGNFPDRFSGHQFPNYSSELNVNALLLGDSALYLCASSLRGGRDSPLHFGNGTRLTVT.

The chain links TRBV19 to TRBJ1-6; maybe TRBD1 (5 bases). CDR3 length: 14 amino acids. Germline CDR1 reads LNHDA; CDR2 reads SQIVND (reference sequence). Trimming pared 7 bases from V and 4 bases from J, leaving 11 bases between. This CDR3 is CASKPQEYNSPLHF. The CDR3 bases are TGTGCCAGTAAGCCACAGGAGTATAATTCACCCCTCCACTTT.

CDR3 sequence: CASSMRTGGAFF. In nucleotides, the CDR3 is TGTGCCAGTAGCATGCGGACAGGTGGAGCTTTCTTT. This sequence joins TRBV19 and TRBJ1-1; 7 bases are a match to TRBD1. The germline CDR1 and CDR2 sequences are LNHDA and SQIVND (reference sequence). This CDR3 contains 12 residues. The V segment lost 6 bases and the J segment 10 bases; nucleotides outside the gene matches: 8.

This rearrangement joins TRBV3-1 (or the pseudogene TRBV3-2) to TRBJ1-6, with D hard to call. The CDR3 is 14 amino acids. The germline V and J ends were trimmed by 0 bases and 7 bases, with 7 bases remaining between them. The germline V gene encodes CDR1 LGHDT and CDR2 YNNKEL (reference sequence). CDR3: CASSQEYGNSPLHF. Written as DNA, the CDR3 is TGTGCCAGCAGCCAAGAGTACGGGAATTCACCCCTCCACTTT.

CDR3 in DNA: TGTGCCAGCTCACGGACAGGAATTTTCTATGGCTACACCTTC. Its protein product is CASSRTGIFYGYTF. This sequence joins TRBV14 and TRBJ1-2; 7 nucleotides align to TRBD1. After removal of 8 bases from V and 4 bases from J, the junction contained 10 bases not matched to a gene. This CDR3 has 14 amino acids. Germline V lookup: CDR1 SGHDN, CDR2 FVKESK.

DNA of the CDR3: TGCGCCAGCAGCCAAGTTCCGGCCCTCCGGGGAATTAATTCACCCCTCCACTTT. Amino acids: CASSQVPALRGINSPLHF. The chain has TRBV4-1 and TRBJ1-6; D unresolved. Trimming shortened V by 1 base and J by 6 bases, and 19 bases separated the two germline ends. The CDR3 has 18 residues. From germline, CDR1 is MGHRA and CDR2 YSYEKL.

This chain links TRBV5-6 with TRBJ1-4, with a possible D match to TRBD1 (5 bases). Trimming cost V 0 bases and J 10 bases, with 13 bases left between them. The CDR3 is made up of 14 amino acids. Germline lookup yields CDR1 SGHDT and CDR2 YYEEEE. CDR3 DNA sequence: TGTGCCAGCAGCTTGGCGGCAGGGACTGGAAAACTGTTTTTT. It is translated as CASSLAAGTGKLFF.

The chain couples TRBV19 to TRBJ2-7, with a tentative D call TRBD1 (5 bases). There are 14 residues in the CDR3. The ends were cut back, 7 bases at V and 5 bases at J, with 18 bases in the middle. The V gene's germline CDR1 is LNHDA and CDR2 SQIVND (reference sequence). The CDR3 DNA follows: TGTGCCAGTACCCTCCACAAGGGGTCCCACGAGCAGTACTTC. Translation gives CASTLHKGSHEQYF.

V gene TRBV5-4 combines with J gene TRBJ2-7, with D tentatively TRBD1 (6 bases). This CDR3 is built from 13 residues. From germline, CDR1 is SGHNT and CDR2 YYREEE (reference sequence). V was cut by 5 bases and J by 4 bases, with 13 bases left in between. CDR3 nucleotides: TGTGCCAGCAGGAATCAACAGGGTTACGAGCAGTACTTC. Translated: CASRNQQGYEQYF.

This chain connects TRBV4-1 to TRBJ1-1; TRBD1 might be the D (6 bases). This CDR3 spans 18 amino acids. V was trimmed by 4 bases and J by 11 bases, leaving 32 bases between them. Germline V gives CDR1 MGHRA, CDR2 YSYEKL. The CDR3 sequence: CASSLKPPGQIIFGWAFF. For the CDR3, the DNA is TGCGCCAGCAGCCTTAAACCCCCGGGACAAATAATATTCGGGTGGGCTTTCTTT.

In DNA form, the CDR3 reads TGTGCCAGTAGTATAGGACGGAGCGGGGGAAACACCATATATTTT. Translating it yields CASSIGRSGGNTIYF. V is TRBV19 and J is TRBJ1-3, with D hard to call. The CDR3 runs 15 residues. CDR1 and CDR2 (germline): LNHDA, SQIVND (reference sequence). Deletions cut 1 base from V and 4 bases from J, with 11 bases between.

This sequence joins TRBV2 and TRBJ1-2; D call uncertain. This CDR3 comprises 12 residues. Germline CDR1 SNHLY, CDR2 FYNNEI. Deletions cut 4 bases from V and 8 bases from J, with 11 bases between. As DNA, the CDR3 is TGTGCCAGCAGTGGGGAGACTGGGGGCTACACCTTC. Its protein is CASSGETGGYTF.

The chain employs TRBV18 and TRBJ2-7; 9 positions agree with TRBD1. J was trimmed by 4 bases and V by 0 bases; bases with no gene match: 1. Germline loops: CDR1 KGHSH, CDR2 LQKENI. The CDR3 covers 14 residues. In DNA, the CDR3 is TGTGCCAGCTCACCACCGGGACAGGGATACGAGCAGTACTTC. This gives the protein CASSPPGQGYEQYF.